These 17 T cell receptor beta chains originate from one sample sequenced in a study of shared clonotypes between healthy human individuals. The protocol was immunoSEQ multiplex PCR, while the TCRdb copy is restricted to in-frame clones and leaves out a portion. The repertoire holds 2 million to 3 million clones, with 80% to 95% as singletons. The sample was naive CD4+ T cells from PBMCs. Subset in this sample: CD45RA+ positively selected. Every receptor here comes from a young man in good health. Some clones in this sample may be carry-over from other donors' samples.

This clone appeared a single time. The V call is TRBV5-1, the J call TRBJ1-4; D is uncertain. The germline gives CDR1 SGHRS, CDR2 YFSETQ. The V end lost 2 bases, the J end lost 5 bases, and 13 bases lay between the germline ends. The CDR3 is 15 residues long. CDR3 sequence: CASSLEGSRNEKLFF. The CDR3 DNA reads as TGCGCCAGCAGCTTAGAGGGTAGCAGGAATGAAAAACTGTTTTTT.

The rearrangement uses TRBV6-1 and TRBJ2-3; 8 nucleotides align to TRBD1. Losses at the gene ends were 11 bases for V and 4 bases for J; bases not matched to a gene: 14. There are 15 residues in the CDR3. Germline V gene sequence: CDR1 MNHNS, CDR2 SASEGT. The DNA of the CDR3 is TGTGCCCACTCGGGACAGGTCCAATTCCCAGATACGCAGTATTTT. It translates to CAHSGQVQFPDTQYF.

V and J are TRBV28 and TRBJ1-2; D is uncertain. Trimming pared 4 bases from V and 7 bases from J, leaving 10 bases between. Germline CDR1 MDHEN, CDR2 SYDVKM. The CDR3 length is 12 residues. The CDR3 loop reads CASSSQTAGYTF. In nucleotides, the CDR3 is TGTGCCAGCAGTTCCCAGACGGCTGGCTACACCTTC.

Only one count was recorded for this clone. The rearrangement links TRBV11-1 to TRBJ1-4, with D possibly matching TRBD1 (5 bases). The germline V and J ends were trimmed by 5 bases and 8 bases, with 15 bases remaining between them. This CDR3 comprises 14 residues. CDR1 SGHAT and CDR2 FQDESV come from the germline V gene (reference sequence). CDR3 region: CASSAQGFGEKLFF. The CDR3 DNA follows: TGTGCCAGCAGCGCCCAGGGTTTCGGGGAAAAACTGTTTTTT.

This clone was seen once. The V call is TRBV28, the J call TRBJ1-2; D call uncertain. Germline V gene data show CDR1 as MDHEN and CDR2 as SYDVKM. V was cut by 2 bases and J by 8 bases, with 18 bases left in between. The CDR3 has 15 amino acids. CDR3 loop: CASSLPPSNPAGYTF. The CDR3 DNA follows: TGTGCCAGCAGTTTACCCCCCAGCAATCCTGCCGGCTACACCTTC.

On this clone: Other DNA sequences of this sample code for an identical CDR3. J is TRBJ2-1 and V is TRBV5-1; 9 nucleotides align to TRBD2. The ends lost 2 bases at V and 0 bases at J; junction bases unmatched: 3. This CDR3 is 16 amino acids long. Germline V CDR1 and CDR2: SGHRS, YFSETQ. The CDR3 DNA reads TGCGCCAGCAGCTTTTCAGCGGGAGGCTCCTACAATGAGCAGTTCTTC. This gives the protein CASSFSAGGSYNEQFF.

The chain links TRBV6-6 to TRBJ1-5; possible D gene TRBD1, 5 bases. V was trimmed by 6 bases and J by 6 bases, leaving 18 bases between them. CDR1 is MNHNY and CDR2 is SVGAGI in the germline V gene (reference sequence). This CDR3 is built from 15 residues. The CDR3 loop reads CASRTLREGGQPQHF. In nucleotides, the CDR3 is TGTGCCAGCAGAACCCTCAGGGAAGGAGGTCAGCCCCAGCATTTT.

Turning to this clone: The same CDR3 arises from other DNA sequences in this sample as well. The chain recombines TRBV28 with TRBJ1-1, with D tentatively TRBD1 (5 bases). The CDR3 has 14 amino acids. Trimming shortened V by 4 bases and J by 1 base, and 10 bases separated the two germline ends. The V gene's germline CDR1 is MDHEN and CDR2 SYDVKM. The CDR3 region has the DNA TGTGCCAGCAGTTCCGGGACCGCGAACACTGAAGCTTTCTTT. Its protein product is CASSSGTANTEAFF.

Turning to this clone: The sample carries other DNA sequences with the same CDR3. The genes are TRBV7-3 and TRBJ1-1; weak D call: TRBD1 (5 bases). The V gene lost 5 bases and the J gene lost 3 bases, with 13 bases spanning the gap. This CDR3 region has 14 residues. Germline V lookup: CDR1 SGHTA, CDR2 FQGTGA. The CDR3: CASSPADSYTEAFF. CDR3 coding DNA: TGTGCCAGCAGCCCAGCAGACAGCTACACTGAAGCTTTCTTT.

The chain links TRBV28 to TRBJ1-5; D is uncertain. Trimming left V 6 bases short and J 2 bases short, with 14 bases between. This CDR3 comprises 15 residues. Germline assignment: CDR1 MDHEN and CDR2 SYDVKM. CDR3 bases: TGTGCCAGCAGCCCGACGGCGGGTCGCAATCAGCCCCAGCATTTT. It specifies CASSPTAGRNQPQHF. Combining the CDR3 with reference TRBV28 and TRBJ1-5 gives the whole variable domain DVKVTQSSRYLVKRTGEKVFLECVQDMDHENMFWYRQDPGLGLRLIYFSYDVKMKEKGDIPEGYSVSREKKERFSLILESASTNQTSMYLCASSPTAGRNQPQHFGDGTRLSIL.

The DNA of the CDR3 is TGCGCCAGCAGCTTGGACAGGAATCTGGGCTACACCTTC. Amino acids: CASSLDRNLGYTF. The rearrangement uses TRBV5-1 and TRBJ1-2, with D maybe TRBD1 (5 bases). V gave up 0 bases and J gave up 8 bases, with 11 bases separating them. CDR1 and CDR2 from the germline V gene are SGHRS and YFSETQ. The CDR3 is 13 residues long.

As regards this clone: Within the sample, other DNA sequences also encode this same CDR3. The chain uses TRBV18 and TRBJ2-3; 10 nucleotides match TRBD1. V gave up 3 bases and J gave up 3 bases; unmatched junction bases: 0. Germline V CDR1 and CDR2: KGHSH, LQKENI. This CDR3 has 14 amino acids. The CDR3 DNA reads TGTGCCAGCTCACCGGGACAGGGGACAGATACGCAGTATTTT. This sequence encodes CASSPGQGTDTQYF.

The rearrangement links TRBV5-4 to TRBJ2-1; no definite D call. Trimming pared 4 bases from V and 2 bases from J, leaving 10 bases between. The CDR3 is 14 amino acids. The germline gives CDR1 SGHNT, CDR2 YYREEE (reference sequence). CDR3 DNA sequence: TGTGCCAGCAGCGCCGATGTTACCTACAATGAGCAGTTCTTC. This encodes CASSADVTYNEQFF.

Comments on this clone: This CDR3 is also generated by other DNA sequences in the sample. This rearrangement joins TRBV7-2 to TRBJ2-2; 8 bases line up with TRBD1. CDR1 is SGHTA and CDR2 is FQGNSA in the germline V gene. This CDR3 has 14 amino acids. V lost 2 bases, J lost 6 bases, and 2 bases stayed unmatched. The DNA for the CDR3 is TGTGCCAGCAGCTTAAGACAGGGGCCCGGGGAGCTGTTTTTT. Amino acid sequence: CASSLRQGPGELFF.

V and J are TRBV6-5 and TRBJ1-1; D remains ambiguous. CDR3 length: 14 residues. The germline CDR1 and CDR2 sequences are MNHEY and SVGAGI. Deletions cut 2 bases from V and 1 base from J, with 8 bases between. CDR3 sequence: CASSYVQSNTEAFF. The CDR3 DNA is TGTGCCAGCAGTTACGTACAGTCGAACACTGAAGCTTTCTTT.

Concerning this clone: The identical CDR3 is also encoded by other nucleotide sequences in the sample. The chain links TRBV4-1 to TRBJ2-7; D is unclear. CDR1 MGHRA and CDR2 YSYEKL come from the germline V gene. The CDR3 is made up of 12 amino acids. Trimming stripped 1 base from V and 2 bases from J, with 3 bases between. The CDR3 DNA reads TGCGCCAGCAGCCAAGGCCCCTACGAGCAGTACTTC. It encodes CASSQGPYEQYF.

The CDR3 bases are TGTGCCAGCAGCGTAGCTACGAGGGGGACTAGCGGGAGGGGATCCTACAATGAGCAGTTCTTC. Residues: CASSVATRGTSGRGSYNEQFF. The V call is TRBV9, the J call TRBJ2-1, with 16 bases lining up with TRBD2. J lost 1 base, V lost 0 bases, and 10 bases had no gene match. CDR1 and CDR2 (germline): SGDLS, YYNGEE. CDR3 length: 21 residues.